This TCR beta chain is from a study of blood T cell repertoires in COVID-19. Study overall: From the United States, Italy and Spain came samples of acute and convalescent COVID-19.

All enrollees were about 18 to 100 years old and from roughly 26 US areas. Participant-given clinical history determined each cohort assignment. Donors in Cohort 3 who had recovered were those with two negative PCRs, healthcare professional clearance, or resolution of their symptoms. V shed 5 bases, J shed 6 bases, and the junction held 13 bases outside the gene matches. This CDR3 region has 16 residues. The germline gives CDR1 SGHKS, CDR2 YYEKEE (reference sequence). The protocol was immunoSEQ multiplex PCR, while the TCRdb copy is restricted to in-frame clones and leaves out a portion. Here the sample spans around 300,000 clones, about 90% being singletons.

This receptor was identified in a man between 25 and 39 years old who had recovered from COVID-19. Source material: PBMCs or T cells enriched from blood (not recorded which). This rearrangement joins TRBV5-5 to TRBJ2-1; 8 nucleotides agree with TRBD2. The CDR3 sequence is CASRPPGLERANEQFF. In nucleotides, the CDR3 is TGTGCCAGCAGACCCCCGGGACTAGAAAGAGCCAATGAGCAGTTCTTC. Looking up the rest from reference TRBV5-5 and TRBJ2-1 gives the full variable domain: DAGVTQSPTHLIKTRGQQVTLRCSPISGHKSVSWYQQVLGQGPQFIFQYYEKEERGRGNFPDRFSARQFPNYSSELNVNALLLGDSALYLCASRPPGLERANEQFFGPGTRLTVL.